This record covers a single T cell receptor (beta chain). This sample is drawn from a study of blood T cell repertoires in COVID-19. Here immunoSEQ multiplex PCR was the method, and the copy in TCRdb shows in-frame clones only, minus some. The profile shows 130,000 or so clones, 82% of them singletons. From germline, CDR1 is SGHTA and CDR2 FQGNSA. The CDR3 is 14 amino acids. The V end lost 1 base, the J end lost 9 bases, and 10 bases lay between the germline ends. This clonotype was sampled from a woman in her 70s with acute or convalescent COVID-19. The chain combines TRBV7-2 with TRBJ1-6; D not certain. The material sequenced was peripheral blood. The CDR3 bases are TGTGCCAGCAGCTTAGACAGTAATCGTTCACCCCTCCACTTT. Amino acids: CASSLDSNRSPLHF.